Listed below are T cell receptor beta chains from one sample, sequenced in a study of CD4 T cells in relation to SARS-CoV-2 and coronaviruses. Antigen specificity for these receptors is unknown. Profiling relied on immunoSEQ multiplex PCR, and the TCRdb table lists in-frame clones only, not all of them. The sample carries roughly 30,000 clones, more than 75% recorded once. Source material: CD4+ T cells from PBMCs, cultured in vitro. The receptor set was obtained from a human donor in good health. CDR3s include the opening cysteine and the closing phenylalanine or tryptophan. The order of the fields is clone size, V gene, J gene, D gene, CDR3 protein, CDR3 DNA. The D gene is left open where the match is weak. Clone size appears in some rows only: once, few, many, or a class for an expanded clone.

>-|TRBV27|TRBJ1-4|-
CASSFGSTNEKLFF
TGTGCCAGCAGTTTTGGATCGACTAATGAAAAACTGTTTTTT
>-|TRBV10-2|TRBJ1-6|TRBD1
CASSVGQENSPLHF
TGCGCCAGCAGTGTAGGACAGGAAAATTCACCCCTCCACTTT
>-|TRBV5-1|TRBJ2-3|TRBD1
CASSLGQGAADTQYF
TGCGCCAGCAGCTTAGGACAGGGGGCAGCAGATACGCAGTATTTT
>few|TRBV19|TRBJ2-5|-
CASSIARTGVYETQYF
TGTGCCAGTAGTATAGCCCGAACCGGGGTTTACGAGACCCAGTACTTC
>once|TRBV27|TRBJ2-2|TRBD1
CASSQRLGQGRTGELFF
TGTGCCAGCAGTCAACGCCTGGGACAGGGTAGGACCGGGGAGCTGTTTTTT
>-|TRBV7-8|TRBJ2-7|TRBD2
CASSLVGTSVSEQYF
TGTGCCAGCAGCTTAGTAGGGACTAGCGTTAGCGAGCAGTACTTC
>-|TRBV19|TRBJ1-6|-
CASSIYKNSPLHF
TGTGCCAGTAGTATTTACAAGAATTCACCCCTCCACTTT
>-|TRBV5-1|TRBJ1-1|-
CASRKGGPTEAFF
TGCGCCAGCCGTAAGGGGGGGCCCACTGAAGCTTTCTTT
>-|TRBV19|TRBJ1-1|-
CASSIGQMNTEAFF
TGTGCCAGTAGTATAGGACAGATGAACACTGAAGCTTTCTTT
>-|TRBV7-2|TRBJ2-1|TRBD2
CASSLSTGTKLF
TGTGCCAGCAGCTTATCGACCGGGACTAAACTCTTC
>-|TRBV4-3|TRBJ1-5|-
CASSQGRSNQPQHF
TGCGCCAGCAGCCAGGGTAGAAGCAATCAGCCCCAGCATTTT
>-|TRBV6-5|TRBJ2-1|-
CASSPGIWDEQFF
TGTGCCAGCAGCCCCGGGATCTGGGATGAGCAGTTCTTC
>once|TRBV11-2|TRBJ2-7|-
CASSVTGTPYEQYF
TGTGCCAGCAGCGTCACCGGGACACCCTACGAGCAGTACTTC
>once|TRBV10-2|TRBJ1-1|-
CASSAQMNTEAFF
TGCGCCAGCAGCGCTCAAATGAACACTGAAGCTTTCTTT
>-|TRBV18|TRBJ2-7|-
CASSPRRESSYEQYF
TGTGCCAGCTCACCGAGGAGGGAAAGCTCCTACGAGCAGTACTTC
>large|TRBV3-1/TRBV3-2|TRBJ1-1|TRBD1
CASSRIGQGTEAFF
TGTGCCAGCAGCCGAATTGGACAGGGCACTGAAGCTTTCTTT
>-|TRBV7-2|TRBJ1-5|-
CASSLGGAGNQPQHF
TGTGCCAGCAGCCTAGGGGGGGCAGGTAATCAGCCCCAGCATTTT
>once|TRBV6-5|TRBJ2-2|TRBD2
CASSQLAGRSGELFF
TGTGCCAGCAGTCAACTAGCGGGACGGTCCGGGGAGCTGTTTTTT
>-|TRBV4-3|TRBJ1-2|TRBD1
CASSQALNRGSYGYTF
TGCGCCAGCAGCCAAGCTCTAAACAGGGGGAGCTATGGCTACACCTTC
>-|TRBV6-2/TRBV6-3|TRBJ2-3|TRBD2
CASSYTVGSGVPDTQYF
TGTGCCAGCAGTTACACCGTTGGTAGCGGGGTCCCAGATACGCAGTATTTT
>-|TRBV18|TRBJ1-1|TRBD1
CASSPRGGMEEAFF
TGTGCCAGCTCACCTCGAGGGGGCATGGAGGAAGCTTTCTTT
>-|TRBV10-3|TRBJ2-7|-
CAISESNQRPYEQYF
TGTGCCATCAGTGAGTCGAATCAGCGCCCCTACGAGCAGTACTTC
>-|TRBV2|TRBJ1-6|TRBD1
CASRGQRDPNSPLHF
TGTGCCAGCAGGGGACAGCGAGATCCGAATTCACCCCTCCACTTT
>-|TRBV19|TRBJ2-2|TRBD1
CASSTPGQGASNTGELFF
TGTGCCAGTAGTACCCCGGGACAGGGGGCTTCAAATACCGGGGAGCTGTTTTTT
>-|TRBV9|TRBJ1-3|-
CASSVASGNTIYF
TGTGCCAGCAGCGTAGCATCTGGAAACACCATATATTTT
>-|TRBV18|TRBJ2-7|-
CASSLAELRGQYF
TGTGCCAGCTCATTAGCGGAACTACGAGGGCAGTACTTC
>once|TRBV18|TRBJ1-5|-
CASSQDSDQPQHF
TGTGCCAGCTCCCAGGACAGTGATCAGCCCCAGCATTTT
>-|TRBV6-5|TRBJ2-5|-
CASSSVVSAETQYF
TGTGCCAGCAGCTCTGTGGTTAGCGCAGAGACCCAGTACTTC
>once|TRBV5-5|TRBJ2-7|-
CASSLAPREGQYF
TGTGCCAGCAGCTTGGCCCCTCGTGAAGGGCAGTACTTC
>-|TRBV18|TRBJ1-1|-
CASSPRGNTEAFF
TGTGCCAGCTCCCCCAGGGGGAACACTGAAGCTTTCTTT
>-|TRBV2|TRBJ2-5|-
CASSNRGGQETQYF
TGTGCCAGCAGTAACAGGGGAGGGCAAGAGACCCAGTACTTC
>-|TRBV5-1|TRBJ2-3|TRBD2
CASSLGRGGTDTQYF
TGCGCCAGCAGCTTGGGGCGGGGGGGGACAGATACGCAGTATTTT
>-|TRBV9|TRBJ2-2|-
CASSVDGAANTGELFF
TGTGCCAGCAGCGTAGACGGGGCGGCTAACACCGGGGAGCTGTTTTTT
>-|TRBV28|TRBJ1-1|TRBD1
CASSTGVGTEAFF
TGTGCCAGCAGTACAGGGGTAGGAACTGAAGCTTTCTTT
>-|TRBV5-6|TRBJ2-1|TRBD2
CASSPGLAGNEQFF
TGTGCCAGCAGCCCGGGACTAGCGGGCAATGAGCAGTTCTTC
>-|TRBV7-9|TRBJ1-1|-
CASTNTPGSKNTEAFF
TGTGCCAGTACCAATACGCCAGGGAGTAAGAACACTGAAGCTTTCTTT
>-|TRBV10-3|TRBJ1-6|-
CAISEEMSGRSPLHF
TGTGCCATCAGTGAAGAAATGTCAGGACGGTCACCCCTCCACTTT
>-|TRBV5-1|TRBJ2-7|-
CASSFRAASPYEQYF
TGCGCCAGCAGCTTCAGGGCAGCTTCTCCCTACGAGCAGTACTTC
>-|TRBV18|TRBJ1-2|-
CASSPSGTNGYTF
TGTGCCAGCTCACCATCCGGGACAAATGGCTACACCTTC
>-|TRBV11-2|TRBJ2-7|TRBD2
CASTSWDQGGPYEQYF
TGTGCCAGCACCTCGTGGGATCAGGGAGGGCCCTACGAGCAGTACTTC